This TCR beta chain was profiled in a study of blood T cell repertoires in COVID-19. Study summary: The analysed material was cDNA or gDNA that came from T cells, B-cell-depleted T cells, or PBMCs.

This clone was detected once. In the original workflow: Counts of nucleated cells, estimated from reference gene primer amplification, were obtained. Profiled with immunoSEQ multiplex PCR; TCRdb holds only in-frame clones, not every one. The V and J calls and clone size are taken from that table; D and trimming were inferred from the DNA. The sample carries more than 200,000 clones, approximately 80% recorded once. Enrolled through a virtual design, the participants were between roughly 18 and 95 years of age and came from under 30 US areas. Participants' reported clinical history set cohort assignment. This CDR3 is built from 15 residues. The germline CDR1 and CDR2 sequences are SGHRS and YFSETQ. V was trimmed by 0 bases and J by 2 bases, leaving 12 bases between them.

The receptor was isolated from a man in his 60s who had recovered from COVID-19. The chain uses TRBV5-1 and TRBJ2-7; D perhaps matches TRBD1 (5 bases). The sequenced sample consisted of PBMCs or T cells enriched from blood (not recorded which). The CDR3 reads CASSLVQGWTYEQYF. Written as DNA, the CDR3 is TGCGCCAGCAGCTTGGTTCAGGGATGGACCTACGAGCAGTACTTC.